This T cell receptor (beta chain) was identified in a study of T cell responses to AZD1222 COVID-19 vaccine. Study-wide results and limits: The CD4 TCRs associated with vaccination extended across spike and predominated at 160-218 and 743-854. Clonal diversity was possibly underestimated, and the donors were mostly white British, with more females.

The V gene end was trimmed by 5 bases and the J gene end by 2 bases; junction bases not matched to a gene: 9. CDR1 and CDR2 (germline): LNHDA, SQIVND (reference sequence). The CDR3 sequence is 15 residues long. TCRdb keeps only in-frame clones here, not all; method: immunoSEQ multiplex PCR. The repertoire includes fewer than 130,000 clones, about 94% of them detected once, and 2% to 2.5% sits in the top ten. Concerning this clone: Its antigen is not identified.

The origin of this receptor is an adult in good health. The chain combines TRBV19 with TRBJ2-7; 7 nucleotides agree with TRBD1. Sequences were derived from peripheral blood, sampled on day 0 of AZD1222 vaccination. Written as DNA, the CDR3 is TGTGCCAGTAGTGCAATCCTGGGGACAGCCTACGAGCAGTACTTC. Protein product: CASSAILGTAYEQYF.